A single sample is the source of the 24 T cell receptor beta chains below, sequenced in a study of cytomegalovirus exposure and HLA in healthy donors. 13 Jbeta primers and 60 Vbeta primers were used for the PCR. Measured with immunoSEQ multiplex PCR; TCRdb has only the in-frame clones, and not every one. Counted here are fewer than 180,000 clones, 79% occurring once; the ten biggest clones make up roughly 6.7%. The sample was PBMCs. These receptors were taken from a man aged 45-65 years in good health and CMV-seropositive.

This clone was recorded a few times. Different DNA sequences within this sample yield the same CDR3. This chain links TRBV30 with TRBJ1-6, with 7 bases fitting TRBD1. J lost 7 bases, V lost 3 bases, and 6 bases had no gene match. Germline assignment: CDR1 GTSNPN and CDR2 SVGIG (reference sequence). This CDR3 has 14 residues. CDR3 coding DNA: TGTGCCTGGAGCGCCGGGACAGAGAATTCACCCCTCCACTTT. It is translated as CAWSAGTENSPLHF. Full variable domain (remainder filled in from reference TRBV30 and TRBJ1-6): SQTIHQWPATLVQPVGSPLSLECTVEGTSNPNLYWYRQAAGRGLQLLFYSVGIGQISSEVPQNLSASRPQDRQFILSSKKLLLSDSGFYLCAWSAGTENSPLHFGNGTRLTVT.

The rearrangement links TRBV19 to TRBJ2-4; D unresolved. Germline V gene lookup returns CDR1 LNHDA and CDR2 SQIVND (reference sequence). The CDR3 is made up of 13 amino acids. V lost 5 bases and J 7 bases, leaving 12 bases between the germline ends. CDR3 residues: CASSPVVPNIQYF. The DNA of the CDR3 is TGTGCCAGTAGTCCGGTAGTGCCGAACATTCAGTACTTC.

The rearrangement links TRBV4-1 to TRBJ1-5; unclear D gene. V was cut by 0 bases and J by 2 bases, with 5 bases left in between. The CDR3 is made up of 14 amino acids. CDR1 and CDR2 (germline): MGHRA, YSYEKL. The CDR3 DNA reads TGCGCCAGCAGCCAAGATCGGGGCAATCAGCCCCAGCATTTT. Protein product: CASSQDRGNQPQHF.

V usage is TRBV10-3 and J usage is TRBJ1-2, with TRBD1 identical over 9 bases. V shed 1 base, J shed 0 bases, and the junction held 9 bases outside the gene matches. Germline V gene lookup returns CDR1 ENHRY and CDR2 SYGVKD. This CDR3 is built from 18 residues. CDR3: CAISELGTGLRANYGYTF. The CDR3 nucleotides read TGTGCCATCAGTGAGTTAGGGACAGGGCTTCGGGCTAACTATGGCTACACCTTC.

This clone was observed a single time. The CDR3 DNA is TGTGCCAGCCTTAAAACTGCCGGGATAACCTACGAGCAGTACTTC. Encoded protein: CASLKTAGITYEQYF. The chain joins TRBV28 to TRBJ2-7; a possible D gene is TRBD2 (5 bases). Trimming took off 8 bases at V and 2 bases at J, with 19 bases between the two ends. In germline, CDR1 is MDHEN, CDR2 SYDVKM. This CDR3 is built from 15 residues.

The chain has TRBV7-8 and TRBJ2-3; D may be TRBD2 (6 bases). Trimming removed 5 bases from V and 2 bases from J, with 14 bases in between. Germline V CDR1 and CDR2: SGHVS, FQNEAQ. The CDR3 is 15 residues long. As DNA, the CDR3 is TGTGCCAGCAGCGTATCGGGAGTCCCCACAGATACGCAGTATTTT. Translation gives CASSVSGVPTDTQYF.

The CDR3 coding sequence is TGCGCCAGCAGCCCGACCCGGGGACACTCGAACACTGAAGCTTTCTTT. Protein product: CASSPTRGHSNTEAFF. The chain joins TRBV5-1 to TRBJ1-1; weak D call: TRBD1 (6 bases). CDR1 and CDR2 (germline): SGHRS, YFSETQ. The V end was cut by 4 bases, the J end by 1 base, with 17 bases between. The CDR3 totals 16 residues.

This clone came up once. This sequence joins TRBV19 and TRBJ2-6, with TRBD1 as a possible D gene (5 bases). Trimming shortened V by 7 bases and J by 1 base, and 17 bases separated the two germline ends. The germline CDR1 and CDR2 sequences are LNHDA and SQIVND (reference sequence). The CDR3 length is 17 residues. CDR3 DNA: TGTGCCAGTACCCGCGACCCAGGGATATCTGGGGCCAACGTCCTGACTTTC. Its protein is CASTRDPGISGANVLTF.

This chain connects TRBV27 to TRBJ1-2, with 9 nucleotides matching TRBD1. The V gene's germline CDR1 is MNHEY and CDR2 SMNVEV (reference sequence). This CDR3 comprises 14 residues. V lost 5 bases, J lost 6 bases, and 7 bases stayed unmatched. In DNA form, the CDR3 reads TGTGCCAGCAGTCTCCAGACAGGGGGGGATGGCTACACCTTC. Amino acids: CASSLQTGGDGYTF.

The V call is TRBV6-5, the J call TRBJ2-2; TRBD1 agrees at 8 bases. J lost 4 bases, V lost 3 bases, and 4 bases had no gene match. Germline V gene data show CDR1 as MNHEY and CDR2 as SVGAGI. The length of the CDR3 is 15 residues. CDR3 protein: CASSYATGATGELFF. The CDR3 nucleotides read TGTGCCAGCAGTTATGCGACAGGGGCCACCGGGGAGCTGTTTTTT.

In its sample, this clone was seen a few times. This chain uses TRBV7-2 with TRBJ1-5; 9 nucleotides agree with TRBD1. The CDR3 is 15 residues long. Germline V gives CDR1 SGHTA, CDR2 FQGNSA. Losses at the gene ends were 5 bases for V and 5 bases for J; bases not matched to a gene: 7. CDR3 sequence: CASSQGQGSYQPQHF. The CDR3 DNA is TGTGCCAGCAGCCAAGGACAGGGGAGCTATCAGCCCCAGCATTTT.

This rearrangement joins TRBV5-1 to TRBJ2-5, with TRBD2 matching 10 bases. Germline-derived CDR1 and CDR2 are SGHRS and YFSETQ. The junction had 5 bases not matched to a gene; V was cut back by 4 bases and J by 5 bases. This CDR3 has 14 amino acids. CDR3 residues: CASSLAGVGETQYF. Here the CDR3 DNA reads TGCGCCAGCAGCCTAGCGGGAGTTGGCGAGACCCAGTACTTC.

CDR3 residues: CASTQGRNTEAFF. For the CDR3, the DNA is TGTGCCTCCACTCAAGGGAGAAACACTGAAGCTTTCTTT. The chain carries TRBV11-1 and TRBJ1-1; D ambiguous. Germline loops: CDR1 SGHAT, CDR2 FQDESV (reference sequence). This CDR3 contains 13 residues. Trimming shortened V by 11 bases and J by 2 bases, and 15 bases separated the two germline ends.

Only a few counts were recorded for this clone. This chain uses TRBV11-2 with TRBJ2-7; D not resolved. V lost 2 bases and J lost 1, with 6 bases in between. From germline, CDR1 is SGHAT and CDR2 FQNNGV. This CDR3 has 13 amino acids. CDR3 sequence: CASSLQTSYEQYF. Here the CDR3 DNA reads TGTGCCAGCAGCTTACAGACTTCCTACGAGCAGTACTTC.

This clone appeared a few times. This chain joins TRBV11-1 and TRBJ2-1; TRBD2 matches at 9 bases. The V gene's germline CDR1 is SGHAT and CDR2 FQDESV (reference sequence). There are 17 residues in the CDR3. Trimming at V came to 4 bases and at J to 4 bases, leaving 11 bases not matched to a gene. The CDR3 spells CASSSARGSGSYNEQFF. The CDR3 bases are TGTGCCAGCAGCTCAGCGCGGGGTAGCGGGAGTTACAATGAGCAGTTCTTC. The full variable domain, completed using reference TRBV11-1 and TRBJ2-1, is EAEVAQSPRYKITEKSQAVAFWCDPISGHATLYWYRQILGQGPELLVQFQDESVVDDSQLPKDRFSAERLKGVDSTLKIQPAELGDSAMYLCASSSARGSGSYNEQFFGPGTRLTVL.

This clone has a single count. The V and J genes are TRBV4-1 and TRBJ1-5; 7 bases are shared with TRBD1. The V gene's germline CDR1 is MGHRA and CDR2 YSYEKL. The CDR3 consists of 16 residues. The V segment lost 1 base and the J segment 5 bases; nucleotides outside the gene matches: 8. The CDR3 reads CASSQGSPGGHQPQHF. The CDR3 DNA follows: TGCGCCAGCAGCCAAGGCTCCCCAGGGGGTCATCAGCCCCAGCATTTT.

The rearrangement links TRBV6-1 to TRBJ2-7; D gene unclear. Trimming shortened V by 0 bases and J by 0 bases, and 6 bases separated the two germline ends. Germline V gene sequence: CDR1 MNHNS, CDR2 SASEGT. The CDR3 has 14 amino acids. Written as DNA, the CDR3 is TGTGCCAGCAGTGAAGCTCTCAGCTCCTACGAGCAGTACTTC. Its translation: CASSEALSSYEQYF.

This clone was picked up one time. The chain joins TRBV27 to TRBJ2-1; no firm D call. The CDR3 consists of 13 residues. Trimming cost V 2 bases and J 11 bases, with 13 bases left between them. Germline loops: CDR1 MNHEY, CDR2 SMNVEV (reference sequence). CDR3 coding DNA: TGTGCCAGCAGTTTAAAGCCGGTTCTAAAGCAGTTCTTC. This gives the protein CASSLKPVLKQFF.

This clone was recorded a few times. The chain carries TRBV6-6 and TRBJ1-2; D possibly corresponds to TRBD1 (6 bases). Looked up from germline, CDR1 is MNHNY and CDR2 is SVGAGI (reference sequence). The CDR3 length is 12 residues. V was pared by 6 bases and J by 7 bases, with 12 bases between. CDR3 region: CASRPQGAGYTF. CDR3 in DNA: TGTGCCAGCAGGCCACAGGGCGCTGGCTACACCTTC.

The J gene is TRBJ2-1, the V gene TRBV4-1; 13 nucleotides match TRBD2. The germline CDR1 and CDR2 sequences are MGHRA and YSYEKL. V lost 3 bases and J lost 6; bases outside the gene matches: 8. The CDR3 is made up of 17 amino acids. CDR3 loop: CASSHARGTSGVNEQFF. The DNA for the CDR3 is TGCGCCAGCAGCCACGCCCGCGGGACTAGCGGGGTCAATGAGCAGTTCTTC.

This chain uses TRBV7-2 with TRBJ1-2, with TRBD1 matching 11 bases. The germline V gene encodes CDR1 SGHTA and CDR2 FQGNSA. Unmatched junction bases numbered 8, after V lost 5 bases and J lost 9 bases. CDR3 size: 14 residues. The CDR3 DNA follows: TGTGCCAGCAGCACGCCGGGACAGGGGGGAAGCTACACCTTC. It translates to CASSTPGQGGSYTF.

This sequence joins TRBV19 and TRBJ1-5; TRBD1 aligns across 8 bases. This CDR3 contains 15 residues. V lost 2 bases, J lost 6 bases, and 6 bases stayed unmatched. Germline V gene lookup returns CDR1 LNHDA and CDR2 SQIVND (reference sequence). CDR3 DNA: TGTGCCAGTAGTATAATGCAGGGGGCTTTTCAGCCCCAGCATTTT. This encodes CASSIMQGAFQPQHF.

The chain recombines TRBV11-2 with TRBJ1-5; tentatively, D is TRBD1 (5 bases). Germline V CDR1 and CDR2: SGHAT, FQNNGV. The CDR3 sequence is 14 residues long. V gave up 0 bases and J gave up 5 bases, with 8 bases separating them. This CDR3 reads CASSLDGGDQPQHF. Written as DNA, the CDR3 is TGTGCCAGCAGCTTAGATGGAGGGGATCAGCCCCAGCATTTT.

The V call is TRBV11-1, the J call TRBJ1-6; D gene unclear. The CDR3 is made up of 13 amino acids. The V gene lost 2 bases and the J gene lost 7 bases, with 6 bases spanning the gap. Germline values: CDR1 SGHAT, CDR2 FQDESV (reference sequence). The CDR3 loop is CASSLMENSPLHF. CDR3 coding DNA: TGTGCCAGCAGCTTAATGGAGAATTCACCCCTCCACTTT.